This T cell receptor (beta chain) was captured in a study of graft-versus-host responses after intestinal transplantation. Study results and limitations: Declines in HvG clones occurring early post-transplant were associated with peak circulating GvH clone levels.

TCRdb keeps only in-frame clones here, not all; method: immunoSEQ multiplex PCR. Counted here are some 82,000 clones, 87% occurring once; the ten biggest clones make up roughly 7.3%. About this clone itself: Its matching antigen is unknown.

CDR3 length: 14 amino acids. Trimming stripped 4 bases from V and 0 bases from J, with 7 bases between. Germline V CDR1 and CDR2: SEHNR, FQNEAQ (reference sequence). The chain couples TRBV7-9 to TRBJ2-1; D gene unclear. This TCR derives from a human donor who was the organ donor for an intestinal transplant. Sequences were derived from unstimulated CD8+ T cells sorted from spleen or lymph node cells, sampled before transplant. CDR3 sequence: CASSSRSSYNEQFF. The DNA of the CDR3 is TGTGCCAGCAGCTCCAGGAGCTCCTACAATGAGCAGTTCTTC.